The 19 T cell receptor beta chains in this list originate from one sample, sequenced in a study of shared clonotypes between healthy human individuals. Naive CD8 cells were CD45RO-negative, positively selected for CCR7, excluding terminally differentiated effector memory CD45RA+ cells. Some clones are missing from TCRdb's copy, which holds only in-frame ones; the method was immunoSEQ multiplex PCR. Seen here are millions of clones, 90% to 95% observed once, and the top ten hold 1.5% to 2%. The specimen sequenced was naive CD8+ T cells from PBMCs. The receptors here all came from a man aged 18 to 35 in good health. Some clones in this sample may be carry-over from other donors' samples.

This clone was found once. The CDR3 DNA reads TGCGCCAGCAGAGGACAGGGGGCGGCTTTGGAATACAATGAGCAGTTCTTC. This translates into CASRGQGAALEYNEQFF. The chain employs TRBV5-1 and TRBJ2-1; TRBD1 aligns across 11 bases. Germline V gene lookup returns CDR1 SGHRS and CDR2 YFSETQ. This CDR3 contains 17 residues. With V trimmed by 5 bases and J by 4 bases, 11 bases remained unmatched.

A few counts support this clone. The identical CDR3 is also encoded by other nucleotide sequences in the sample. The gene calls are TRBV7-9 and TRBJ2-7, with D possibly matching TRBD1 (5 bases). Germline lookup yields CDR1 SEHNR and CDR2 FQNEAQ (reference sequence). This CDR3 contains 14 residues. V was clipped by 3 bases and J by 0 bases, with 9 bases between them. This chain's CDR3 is CASSLAGPSYEQYF. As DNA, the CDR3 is TGTGCCAGCAGCTTGGCAGGGCCCTCCTACGAGCAGTACTTC.

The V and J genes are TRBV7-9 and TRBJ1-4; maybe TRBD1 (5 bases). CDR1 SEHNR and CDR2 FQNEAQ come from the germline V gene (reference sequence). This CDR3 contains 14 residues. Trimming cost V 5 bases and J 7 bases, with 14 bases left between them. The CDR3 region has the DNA TGTGCCAGCAGCGGTTCGGGGGTGGTTGAAAAACTGTTTTTT. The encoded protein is CASSGSGVVEKLFF.

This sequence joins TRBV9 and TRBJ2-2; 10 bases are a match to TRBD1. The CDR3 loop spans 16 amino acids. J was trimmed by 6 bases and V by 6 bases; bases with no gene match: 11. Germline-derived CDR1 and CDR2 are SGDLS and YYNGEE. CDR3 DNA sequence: TGTGCCAGCACCAAACGGGACAGGGGAGTCGCCGGGGAGCTGTTTTTT. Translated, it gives CASTKRDRGVAGELFF.

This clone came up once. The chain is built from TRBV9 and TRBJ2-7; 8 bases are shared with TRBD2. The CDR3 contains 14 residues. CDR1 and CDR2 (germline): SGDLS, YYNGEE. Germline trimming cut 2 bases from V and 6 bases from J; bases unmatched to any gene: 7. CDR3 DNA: TGTGCCAGCAGCGTTAGCGGGAAGTCGGGCGAGCAGTACTTC. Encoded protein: CASSVSGKSGEQYF.

This CDR3 reads CASSDRDRNTYEQYF. The DNA of the CDR3 is TGTGCCAGCAGTGACCGCGACAGGAACACCTACGAGCAGTACTTC. The rearrangement uses TRBV28 and TRBJ2-7, with TRBD1 as a possible D gene (6 bases). The CDR3 contains 15 residues. Trimming shortened V by 5 bases and J by 2 bases, and 16 bases separated the two germline ends. In germline, CDR1 is MDHEN, CDR2 SYDVKM.

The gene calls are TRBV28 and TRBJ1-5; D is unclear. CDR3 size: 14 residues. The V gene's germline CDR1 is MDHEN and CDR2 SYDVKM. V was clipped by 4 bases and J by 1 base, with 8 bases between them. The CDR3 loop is CASSYSGSNQPQHF. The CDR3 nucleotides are TGTGCCAGCAGTTACTCCGGGAGCAATCAGCCCCAGCATTTT.

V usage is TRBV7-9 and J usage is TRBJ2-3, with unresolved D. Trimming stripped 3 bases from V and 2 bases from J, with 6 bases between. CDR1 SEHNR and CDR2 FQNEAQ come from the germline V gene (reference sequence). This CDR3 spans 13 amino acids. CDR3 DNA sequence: TGTGCCAGCAGCTTCCTACTCACAGATACGCAGTATTTT. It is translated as CASSFLLTDTQYF.

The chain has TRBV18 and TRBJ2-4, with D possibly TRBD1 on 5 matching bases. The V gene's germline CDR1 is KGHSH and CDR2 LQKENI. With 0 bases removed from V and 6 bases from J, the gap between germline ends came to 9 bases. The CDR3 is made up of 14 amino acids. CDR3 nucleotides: TGTGCCAGCTCACCACCTGACAGTATAAACATTCAGTACTTC. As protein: CASSPPDSINIQYF.

CDR3 in DNA: TGTGCCAGCAGCTTGGCGACAGAAGAGACCCAGTACTTC. Amino acid sequence: CASSLATEETQYF. The chain uses TRBV5-6 and TRBJ2-5; possible D gene TRBD1, 5 bases. In germline, CDR1 is SGHDT, CDR2 YYEEEE. With 0 bases removed from V and 3 bases from J, the gap between germline ends came to 6 bases. The CDR3 is 13 amino acids.

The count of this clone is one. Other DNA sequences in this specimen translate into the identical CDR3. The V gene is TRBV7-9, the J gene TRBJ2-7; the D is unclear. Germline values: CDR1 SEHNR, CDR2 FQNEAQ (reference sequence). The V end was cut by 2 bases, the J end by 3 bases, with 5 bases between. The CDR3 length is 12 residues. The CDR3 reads CASSLSGYEQYF. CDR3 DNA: TGTGCCAGCAGCTTATCGGGCTACGAGCAGTACTTC.

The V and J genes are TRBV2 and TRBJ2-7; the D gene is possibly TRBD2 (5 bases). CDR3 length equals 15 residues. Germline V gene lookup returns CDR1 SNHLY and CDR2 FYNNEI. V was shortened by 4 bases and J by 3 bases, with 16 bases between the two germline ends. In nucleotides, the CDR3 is TGTGCCAGCAGTGGACGTGGGAGTACCCTCTACGAGCAGTACTTC. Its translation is CASSGRGSTLYEQYF. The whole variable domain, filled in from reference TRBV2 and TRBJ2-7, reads EPEVTQTPSHQVTQMGQEVILRCVPISNHLYFYWYRQILGQKVEFLVSFYNNEISEKSEIFDDQFSVERPDGSNFTLKIRSTKLEDSAMYFCASSGRGSTLYEQYFGPGTRLTVT.

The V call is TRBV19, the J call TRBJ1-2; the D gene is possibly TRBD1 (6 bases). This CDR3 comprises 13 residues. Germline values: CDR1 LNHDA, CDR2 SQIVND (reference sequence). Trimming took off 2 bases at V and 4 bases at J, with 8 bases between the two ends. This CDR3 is CASSITGIYGYTF. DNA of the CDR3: TGTGCCAGTAGTATAACAGGGATCTATGGCTACACCTTC.

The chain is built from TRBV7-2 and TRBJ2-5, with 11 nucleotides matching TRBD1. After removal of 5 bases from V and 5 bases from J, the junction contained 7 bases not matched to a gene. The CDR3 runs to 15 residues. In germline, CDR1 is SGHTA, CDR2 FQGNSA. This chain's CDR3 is CASSNRDRGSETQYF. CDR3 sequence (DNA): TGTGCCAGCAGCAACAGGGACAGGGGGAGCGAGACCCAGTACTTC.

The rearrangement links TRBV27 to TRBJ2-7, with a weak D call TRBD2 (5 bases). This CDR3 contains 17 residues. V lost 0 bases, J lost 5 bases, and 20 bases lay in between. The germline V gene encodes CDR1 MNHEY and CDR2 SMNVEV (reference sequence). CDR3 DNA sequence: TGTGCCAGCAGTTTATCGCCCCCCCAGCTTATTAGCGACGAGCAGTACTTC. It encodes CASSLSPPQLISDEQYF.

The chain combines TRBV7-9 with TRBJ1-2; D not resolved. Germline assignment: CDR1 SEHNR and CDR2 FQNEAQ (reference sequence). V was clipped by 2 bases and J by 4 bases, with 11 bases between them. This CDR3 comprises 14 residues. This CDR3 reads CASSLLHPSYGYTF. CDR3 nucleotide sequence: TGTGCCAGCAGCTTATTACACCCCAGCTATGGCTACACCTTC.

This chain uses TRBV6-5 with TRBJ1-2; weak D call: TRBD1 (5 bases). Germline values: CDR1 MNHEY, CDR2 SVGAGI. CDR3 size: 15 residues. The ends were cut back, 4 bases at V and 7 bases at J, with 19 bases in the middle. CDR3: CASSSRGEGRGGYTF. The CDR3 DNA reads TGTGCCAGCAGTTCTCGGGGGGAGGGAAGAGGTGGCTACACCTTC.

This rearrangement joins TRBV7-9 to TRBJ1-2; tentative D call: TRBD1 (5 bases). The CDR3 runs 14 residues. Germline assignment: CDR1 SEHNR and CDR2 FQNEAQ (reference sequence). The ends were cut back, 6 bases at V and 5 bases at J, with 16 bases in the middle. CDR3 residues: CASRPTGAGYGYTF. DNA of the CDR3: TGTGCCAGCAGGCCCACCGGGGCGGGGTATGGCTACACCTTC. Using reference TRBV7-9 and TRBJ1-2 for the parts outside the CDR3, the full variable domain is DTGVSQNPRHKITKRGQNVTFRCDPISEHNRLYWYRQTLGQGPEFLTYFQNEAQLEKSRLLSDRFSAERPKGSFSTLEIQRTEQGDSAMYLCASRPTGAGYGYTFGSGTRLTVV.

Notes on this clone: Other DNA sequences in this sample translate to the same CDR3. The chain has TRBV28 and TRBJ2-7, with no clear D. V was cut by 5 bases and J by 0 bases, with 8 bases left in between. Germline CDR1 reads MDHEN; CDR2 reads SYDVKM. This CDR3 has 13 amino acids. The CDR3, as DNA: TGTGCCAGCAGTCCCTGGACCTCCTACGAGCAGTACTTC. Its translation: CASSPWTSYEQYF.